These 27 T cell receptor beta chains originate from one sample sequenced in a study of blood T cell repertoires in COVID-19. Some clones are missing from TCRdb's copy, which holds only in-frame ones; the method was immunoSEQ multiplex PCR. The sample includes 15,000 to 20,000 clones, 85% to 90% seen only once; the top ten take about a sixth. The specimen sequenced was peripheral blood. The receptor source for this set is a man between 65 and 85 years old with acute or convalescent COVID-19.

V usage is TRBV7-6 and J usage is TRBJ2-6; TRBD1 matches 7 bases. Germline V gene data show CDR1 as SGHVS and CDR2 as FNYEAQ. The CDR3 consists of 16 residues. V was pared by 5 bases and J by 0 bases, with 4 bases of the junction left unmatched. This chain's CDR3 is CASSRQGYSGANVLTF. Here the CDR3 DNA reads TGTGCCAGCAGCCGACAGGGCTACTCTGGGGCCAACGTCCTGACTTTC.

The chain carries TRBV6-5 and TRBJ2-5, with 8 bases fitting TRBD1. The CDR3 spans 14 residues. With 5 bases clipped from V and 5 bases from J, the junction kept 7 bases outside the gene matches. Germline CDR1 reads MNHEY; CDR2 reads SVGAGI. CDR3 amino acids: CASSQDRVKETQYF. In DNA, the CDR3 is TGTGCCAGCAGTCAGGACAGGGTCAAGGAGACCCAGTACTTC.

CDR3 DNA: TGTGCCAGCAGTTTACCCGATCAGCCCCAGCATTTT. Protein product: CASSLPDQPQHF. This chain links TRBV28 with TRBJ1-5; no clear D. V lost 2 bases, J lost 5 bases, and 4 bases lay in between. Germline V gene sequence: CDR1 MDHEN, CDR2 SYDVKM. The CDR3 runs 12 residues.

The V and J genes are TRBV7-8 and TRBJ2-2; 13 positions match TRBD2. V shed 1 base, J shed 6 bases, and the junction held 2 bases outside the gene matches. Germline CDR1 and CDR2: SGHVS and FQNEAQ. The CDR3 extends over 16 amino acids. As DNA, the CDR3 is TGTGCCAGCAGCTTAGGACTAGCGGGAGGAGCCGGGGAGCTGTTTTTT. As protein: CASSLGLAGGAGELFF.

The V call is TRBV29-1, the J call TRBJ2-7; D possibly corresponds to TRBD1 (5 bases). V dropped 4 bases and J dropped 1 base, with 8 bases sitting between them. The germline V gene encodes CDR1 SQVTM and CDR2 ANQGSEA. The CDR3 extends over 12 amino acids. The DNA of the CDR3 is TGCAGCGTTGGGGGCCTTTCCTACGAGCAGTACTTC. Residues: CSVGGLSYEQYF.

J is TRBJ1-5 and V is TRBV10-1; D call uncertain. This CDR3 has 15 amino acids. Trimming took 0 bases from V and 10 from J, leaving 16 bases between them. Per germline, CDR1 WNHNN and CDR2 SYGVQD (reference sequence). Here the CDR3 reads CASSESITATPPQHF. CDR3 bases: TGCGCCAGCAGTGAGTCGATAACGGCGACTCCACCCCAGCATTTT.

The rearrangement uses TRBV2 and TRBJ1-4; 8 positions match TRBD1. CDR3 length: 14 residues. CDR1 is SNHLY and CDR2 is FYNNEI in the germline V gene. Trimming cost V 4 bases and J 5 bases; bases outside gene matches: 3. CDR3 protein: CASSATGGNEKLFF. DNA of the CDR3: TGTGCCAGCAGTGCAACAGGGGGGAATGAAAAACTGTTTTTT.

The CDR3 nucleotides read TGCGCCAGCAGCTTGGCACAGGCAGGAAACATTCAGTACTTC. It is translated as CASSLAQAGNIQYF. The chain links TRBV5-1 to TRBJ2-4, with a weak D call TRBD1 (5 bases). The V gene lost 0 bases and the J gene lost 6 bases, with 10 bases spanning the gap. Germline CDR1 is SGHRS and CDR2 is YFSETQ. The CDR3 runs to 14 residues.

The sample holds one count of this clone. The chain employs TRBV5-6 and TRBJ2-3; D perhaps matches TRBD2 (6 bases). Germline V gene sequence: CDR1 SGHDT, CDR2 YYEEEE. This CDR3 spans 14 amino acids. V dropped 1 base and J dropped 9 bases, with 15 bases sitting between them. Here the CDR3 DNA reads TGTGCCAGCAGCTTGTTGCCCACTGGGGGGACGCAGTATTTT. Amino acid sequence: CASSLLPTGGTQYF.

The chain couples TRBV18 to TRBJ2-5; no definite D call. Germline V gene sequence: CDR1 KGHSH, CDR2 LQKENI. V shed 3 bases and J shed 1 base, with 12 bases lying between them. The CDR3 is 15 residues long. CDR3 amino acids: CASSPQWAFQETQYF. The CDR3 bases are TGTGCCAGCTCACCGCAATGGGCATTCCAAGAGACCCAGTACTTC. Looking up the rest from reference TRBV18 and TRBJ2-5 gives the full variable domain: NAGVMQNPRHLVRRRGQEARLRCSPMKGHSHVYWYRQLPEEGLKFMVYLQKENIIDESGMPKERFSAEFPKEGPSILRIQQVVRGDSAAYFCASSPQWAFQETQYFGPGTRLLVL.

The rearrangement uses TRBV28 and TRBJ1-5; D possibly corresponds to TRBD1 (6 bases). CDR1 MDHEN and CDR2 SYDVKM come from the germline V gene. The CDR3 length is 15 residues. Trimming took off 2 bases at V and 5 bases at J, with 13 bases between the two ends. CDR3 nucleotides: TGTGCCAGCAGTTTAGGATGGGCAGGGGATCAGCCCCAGCATTTT. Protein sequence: CASSLGWAGDQPQHF.

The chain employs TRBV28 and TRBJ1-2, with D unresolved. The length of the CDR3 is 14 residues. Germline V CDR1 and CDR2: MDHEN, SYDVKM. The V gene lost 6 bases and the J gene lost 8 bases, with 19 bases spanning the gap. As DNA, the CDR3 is TGTGCCAGCAGGATACCGGGGAGGGATAGAGGCTACACCTTC. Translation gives CASRIPGRDRGYTF.

This CDR3 is CASSYSLGTKETQYF. In nucleotides, the CDR3 is TGTGCCAGCAGTTACTCTCTGGGGACAAAAGAGACCCAGTACTTC. The chain uses TRBV6-5 and TRBJ2-5, with D maybe TRBD1 (6 bases). From germline, CDR1 is MNHEY and CDR2 SVGAGI. V was shortened by 0 bases and J by 3 bases, with 11 bases between the two germline ends. This CDR3 comprises 15 residues.

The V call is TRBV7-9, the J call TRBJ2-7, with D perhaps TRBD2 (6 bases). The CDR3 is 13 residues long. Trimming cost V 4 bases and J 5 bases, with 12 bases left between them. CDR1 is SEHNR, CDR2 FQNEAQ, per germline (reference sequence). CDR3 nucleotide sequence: TGTGCCAGCAGCTCCGCGGGACTCAACGAGCAGTACTTC. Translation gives CASSSAGLNEQYF. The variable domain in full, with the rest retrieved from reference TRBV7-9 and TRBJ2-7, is DTGVSQNPRHKITKRGQNVTFRCDPISEHNRLYWYRQTLGQGPEFLTYFQNEAQLEKSRLLSDRFSAERPKGSFSTLEIQRTEQGDSAMYLCASSSAGLNEQYFGPGTRLTVT.

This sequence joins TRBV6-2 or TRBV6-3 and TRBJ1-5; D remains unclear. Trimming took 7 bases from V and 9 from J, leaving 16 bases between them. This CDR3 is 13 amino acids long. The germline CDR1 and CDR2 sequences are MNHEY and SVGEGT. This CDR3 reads CASTPRPSRPQHF. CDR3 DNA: TGTGCCAGCACCCCGCGTCCCTCTCGGCCCCAGCATTTT.

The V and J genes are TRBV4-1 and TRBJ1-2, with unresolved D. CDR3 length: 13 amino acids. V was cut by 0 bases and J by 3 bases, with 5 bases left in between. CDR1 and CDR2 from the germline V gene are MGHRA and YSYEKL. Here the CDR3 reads CASSQDIDYGYTF. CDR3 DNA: TGCGCCAGCAGCCAAGATATTGACTATGGCTACACCTTC.

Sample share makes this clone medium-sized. In DNA form, the CDR3 reads TGTGCCAGCAGTTCGGACAGCCCCAATCAGCCCCAGCATTTT. Residues: CASSSDSPNQPQHF. The chain couples TRBV27 to TRBJ1-5; D may be TRBD1 (6 bases). The ends were cut back, 4 bases at V and 3 bases at J, with 10 bases in the middle. Per the germline V gene, CDR1 is MNHEY and CDR2 is SMNVEV (reference sequence). This CDR3 has 14 residues.

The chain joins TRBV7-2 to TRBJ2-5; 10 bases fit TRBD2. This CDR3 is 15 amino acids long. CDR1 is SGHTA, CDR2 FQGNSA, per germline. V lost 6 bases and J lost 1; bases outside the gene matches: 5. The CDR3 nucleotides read TGTGCCAGCAGTTACGGACTAGCGGCCCAAGAGACCCAGTACTTC. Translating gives CASSYGLAAQETQYF.

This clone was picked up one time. The CDR3 sequence is CASSLLAGGPQPYEQYF. CDR3 sequence (DNA): TGCGCCAGCAGCTTACTAGCGGGAGGGCCGCAACCCTACGAGCAGTACTTC. The J gene is TRBJ2-7, the V gene TRBV5-1; TRBD2 aligns across 13 bases. CDR3 length: 17 residues. Germline-derived CDR1 and CDR2 are SGHRS and YFSETQ. With 2 bases clipped from V and 2 bases from J, the junction kept 7 bases outside the gene matches. The entire variable domain, with the rest obtained from reference TRBV5-1 and TRBJ2-7, is as follows: KAGVTQTPRYLIKTRGQQVTLSCSPISGHRSVSWYQQTPGQGLQFLFEYFSETQRNKGNFPGRFSGRQFSNSRSEMNVSTLELGDSALYLCASSLLAGGPQPYEQYFGPGTRLTVT.

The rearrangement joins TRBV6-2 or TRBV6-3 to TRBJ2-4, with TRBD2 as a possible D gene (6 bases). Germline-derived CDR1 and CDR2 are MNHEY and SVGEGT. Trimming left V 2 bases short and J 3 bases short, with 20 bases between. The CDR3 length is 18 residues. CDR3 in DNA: TGTGCCAGCAGTTACAATCGGGAGTGGGACGGAGACAAAAACATTCAGTACTTC. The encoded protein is CASSYNREWDGDKNIQYF.

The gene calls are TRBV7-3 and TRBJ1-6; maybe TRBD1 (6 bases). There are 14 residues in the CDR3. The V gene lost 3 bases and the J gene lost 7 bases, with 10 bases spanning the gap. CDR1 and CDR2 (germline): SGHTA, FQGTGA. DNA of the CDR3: TGTGCCAGCAGCTTGACAGGTCGGAATTCACCCCTCCACTTT. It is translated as CASSLTGRNSPLHF.

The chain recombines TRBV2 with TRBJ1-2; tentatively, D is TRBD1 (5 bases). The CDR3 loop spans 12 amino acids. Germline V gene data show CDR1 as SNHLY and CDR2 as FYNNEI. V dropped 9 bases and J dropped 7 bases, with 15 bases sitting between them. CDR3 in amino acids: CASSQEPGGYTF. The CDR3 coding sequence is TGTGCCAGTTCACAGGAGCCCGGTGGCTACACCTTC.

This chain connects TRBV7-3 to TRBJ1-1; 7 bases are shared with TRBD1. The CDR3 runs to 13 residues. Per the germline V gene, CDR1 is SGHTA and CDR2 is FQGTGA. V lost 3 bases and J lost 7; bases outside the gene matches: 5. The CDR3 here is CASSFEGGNEAFF. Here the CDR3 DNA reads TGTGCCAGCAGCTTCGAAGGGGGCAATGAAGCTTTCTTT.

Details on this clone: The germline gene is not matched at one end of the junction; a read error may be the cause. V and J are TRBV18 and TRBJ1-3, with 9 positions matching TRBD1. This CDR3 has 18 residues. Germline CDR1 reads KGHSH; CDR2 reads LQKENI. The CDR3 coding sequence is TGTGCCAGCCCACCCCAAGCCGGGACAGGGTCTTCTGGAAACACCATATATTTT. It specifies CASPPQAGTGSSGNTIYF.

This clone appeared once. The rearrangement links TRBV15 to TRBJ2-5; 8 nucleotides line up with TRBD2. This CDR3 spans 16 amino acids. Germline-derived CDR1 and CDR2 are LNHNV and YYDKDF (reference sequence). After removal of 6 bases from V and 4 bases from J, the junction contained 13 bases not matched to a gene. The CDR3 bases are TGTGCCACCAGTTTTAGCGGGGCATGGATGGGAGAGACCCAGTACTTC. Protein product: CATSFSGAWMGETQYF.

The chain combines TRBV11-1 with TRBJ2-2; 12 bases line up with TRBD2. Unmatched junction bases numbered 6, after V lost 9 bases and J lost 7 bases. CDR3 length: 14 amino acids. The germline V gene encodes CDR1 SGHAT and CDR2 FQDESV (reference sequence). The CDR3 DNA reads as TGTGCCAGTTCTAGCGGGAGGGAGGTCGGGGAGCTGTTTTTT. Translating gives CASSSGREVGELFF.

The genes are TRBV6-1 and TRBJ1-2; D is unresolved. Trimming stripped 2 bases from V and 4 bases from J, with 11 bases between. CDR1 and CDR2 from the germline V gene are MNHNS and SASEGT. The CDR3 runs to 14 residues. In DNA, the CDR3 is TGTGCCAGCAGTGAATCGAACTCTATCTATGGCTACACCTTC. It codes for CASSESNSIYGYTF.